Listed here are 23 T cell receptor beta chains from one sample, sequenced in a study of T cells in Graves' hyperthyroidism and ophthalmopathy. What was amplified from RNA transcripts were TCR beta CDR3 regions. The HTBI primer set was used in a first-round RT-PCR of the TCR CDR3. A single record per CDR3 protein comes from TCRdb applying MiXCR to the multiplex PCR reads. Among over 450,000 distinct CDR3 sequences listed, over 13% were seen once. Sequenced input: blood. These receptors came from a woman under 30 with Graves' hyperthyroidism.

This clonotype was counted between two and nine times. V usage is TRBV6-2 or TRBV6-3 and J usage is TRBJ2-2, with a possible D match to TRBD2 (6 bases). Germline-derived CDR1 and CDR2 are MNHEY and SVGEGT. Trimming took 8 bases from V and 3 from J, leaving 13 bases between them. This CDR3 is built from 14 residues. The CDR3 DNA is TGTGCCAGCGGCGTGGGACTCGACACCGGGGAGCTGTTTTTT. It is translated as CASGVGLDTGELFF.

The sample holds many counts of this clonotype. The chain links TRBV7-8 to TRBJ1-5, with 9 bases identical to TRBD1. The germline CDR1 and CDR2 sequences are SGHVS and FQNEAQ. This CDR3 comprises 17 residues. Trimming cost V 1 base and J 4 bases; bases outside gene matches: 8. In DNA, the CDR3 is TGTGCCAGCAGCTTAGAAAAGGACAGGGGAGGAAATCAGCCCCAGCATTTT. Translation: CASSLEKDRGGNQPQHF.

This clonotype was seen a single time. The V call is TRBV6-2 or TRBV6-3, the J call TRBJ1-1; 7 nucleotides agree with TRBD1. This CDR3 has 14 amino acids. Trimming cost V 6 bases and J 3 bases; bases outside gene matches: 7. CDR1 and CDR2 (germline): MNHEY, SVGEGT. Written as DNA, the CDR3 is TGTGCCAGCAGCGGAGAAGGGGGCTACACTGAAGCTTTCTTT. The encoded protein is CASSGEGGYTEAFF.

This clonotype was counted a few times. A much larger clonotype is one base distant, so this may be a read error. The genes are TRBV2 and TRBJ1-2; D gene uncertain. Looked up from germline, CDR1 is SNHLY and CDR2 is FYNNEI. The CDR3 runs to 10 residues. CDR3 nucleotide sequence: TGTGAAGTAGGTGAAGTTGGCTGCACCTTC. Its protein is CEVGEVGCTF.

This clonotype has at least ten counts. The rearrangement uses TRBV6-1 and TRBJ2-5; D is perhaps TRBD2 (6 bases). This CDR3 is 15 amino acids long. Germline-derived CDR1 and CDR2 are MNHNS and SASEGT. The V end lost 5 bases, the J end lost 1 base, and 14 bases lay between the germline ends. CDR3 sequence (DNA): TGTGCCAGCAGTTATAGCGGAGGGGTCCAAGAGACCCAGTACTTC. Encoded protein: CASSYSGGVQETQYF.

This clonotype has ten or more counts. V and J are TRBV10-3 and TRBJ2-5, with TRBD2 as a possible D gene (5 bases). CDR1 ENHRY and CDR2 SYGVKD come from the germline V gene. This CDR3 contains 13 residues. V was clipped by 6 bases and J by 5 bases, with 13 bases between them. The CDR3 DNA follows: TGTGCCATCAGAAAGGTGGGAGCTGAGACCCAGTACTTC. It encodes CAIRKVGAETQYF.

This clonotype was seen many times. The chain uses TRBV13 and TRBJ2-5; maybe TRBD2 (5 bases). The V end lost 7 bases, the J end lost 5 bases, and 20 bases lay between the germline ends. CDR1 is PRHDT and CDR2 is FYEKMQ in the germline V gene (reference sequence). This CDR3 is 15 amino acids long. The CDR3 DNA reads as TGTGCCAGCACCGACGGGAAATATGGTTTCGAGACCCAGTACTTC. Translated, it gives CASTDGKYGFETQYF.

This clonotype was seen ten or more times. The rearrangement uses TRBV7-9 and TRBJ1-1, with no clear D. CDR3 length: 11 amino acids. Trimming removed 5 bases from V and 7 bases from J, with 8 bases in between. Per the germline V gene, CDR1 is SEHNR and CDR2 is FQNEAQ (reference sequence). For the CDR3, the DNA is TGTGCCAGCAGCCGTGTGAGTGAAGCTTTCTTT. The encoded protein is CASSRVSEAFF. The complete variable domain, with remaining parts taken from reference TRBV7-9 and TRBJ1-1, reads DTGVSQNPRHKITKRGQNVTFRCDPISEHNRLYWYRQTLGQGPEFLTYFQNEAQLEKSRLLSDRFSAERPKGSFSTLEIQRTEQGDSAMYLCASSRVSEAFFGQGTRLTVV.

This clonotype was seen repeatedly, ten times or more. The chain has TRBV9 and TRBJ2-5; 7 nucleotides line up with TRBD2. The CDR3 is 14 amino acids. Germline CDR1 SGDLS, CDR2 YYNGEE. Trimming cost V 4 bases and J 5 bases; bases outside gene matches: 8. The chain's CDR3 is CASSTRDYLETQYF. In nucleotides, the CDR3 is TGTGCCAGCAGCACGCGGGACTACCTGGAGACCCAGTACTTC.

This clonotype was recorded many times. The chain uses TRBV11-2 and TRBJ1-1; 9 nucleotides match TRBD1. V was pared by 5 bases and J by 3 bases, with 7 bases of the junction left unmatched. This CDR3 is 15 amino acids long. Per germline, CDR1 SGHAT and CDR2 FQNNGV. The CDR3 reads CASSPTTGGHTEAFF. As DNA, the CDR3 is TGTGCCAGCAGCCCCACGACAGGGGGGCACACTGAAGCTTTCTTT. The full variable domain, in which reference TRBV11-2 and TRBJ1-1 provide the parts outside the CDR3, is EAGVAQSPRYKIIEKRQSVAFWCNPISGHATLYWYQQILGQGPKLLIQFQNNGVVDDSQLPKDRFSAERLKGVDSTLKIQPAKLEDSAVYLCASSPTTGGHTEAFFGQGTRLTVV.

This clonotype came up many times. CDR3 nucleotides: TGTGCCAGCAGTCCGGAGCGGGAGGACGCAGATACGCAGTATTTT. It yields the protein CASSPEREDADTQYF. This chain links TRBV27 with TRBJ2-3; 9 bases align to TRBD2. Germline values: CDR1 MNHEY, CDR2 SMNVEV (reference sequence). The junction had 7 bases not matched to a gene; V was cut back by 5 bases and J by 4 bases. The CDR3 has 15 amino acids.

The table lists this clonotype with many counts. The chain carries TRBV12-3 or TRBV12-4 and TRBJ2-7; D is perhaps TRBD2 (5 bases). V was clipped by 6 bases and J by 0 bases, with 12 bases between them. CDR3 length: 14 residues. The CDR3 coding sequence is TGTGCCAGCAGCCCCGCGGGTTACTCCTACGAGCAGTACTTC. This codes for CASSPAGYSYEQYF.

This clonotype has ten or more counts. V usage is TRBV9 and J usage is TRBJ2-1; 9 nucleotides line up with TRBD2. In germline, CDR1 is SGDLS, CDR2 YYNGEE. The CDR3 covers 17 residues. Trimming at V came to 0 bases and at J to 0 bases, leaving 4 bases not matched to a gene. Written as DNA, the CDR3 is TGTGCCAGCAGCGTAGATAGCGGGAGAGGCTCCTACAATGAGCAGTTCTTC. As protein: CASSVDSGRGSYNEQFF.

This clonotype was counted ten times or more. This chain joins TRBV5-1 and TRBJ1-5; D is uncertain. Germline V gene data show CDR1 as SGHRS and CDR2 as YFSETQ. CDR3 size: 15 residues. The V end lost 2 bases, the J end lost 3 bases, and 12 bases lay between the germline ends. CDR3 amino acids: CASSLDGGTNQPQHF. As DNA, the CDR3 is TGCGCCAGCAGCTTAGATGGTGGAACCAATCAGCCCCAGCATTTT.

This clonotype was recorded many times. This chain joins TRBV27 and TRBJ2-2; no firm D call. This CDR3 comprises 12 residues. The germline V gene encodes CDR1 MNHEY and CDR2 SMNVEV (reference sequence). V lost 7 bases and J lost 1, with 4 bases in between. The CDR3 region is CASNRNTGELFF. The CDR3 DNA follows: TGTGCCAGCAACCGGAACACCGGGGAGCTGTTTTTT.

This clonotype was seen many times. The chain employs TRBV12-3 or TRBV12-4 and TRBJ1-1; D may be TRBD1 (6 bases). V gave up 7 bases and J gave up 5 bases, with 20 bases separating them. The CDR3 loop spans 15 amino acids. The CDR3 protein is CASTRLQGWGTEAFF. The DNA for the CDR3 is TGTGCCAGCACCAGGTTACAGGGATGGGGGACTGAAGCTTTCTTT.

In its sample, this clonotype was seen many times. The chain's CDR3 is CASTPGEGLQTQYF. In DNA form, the CDR3 reads TGTGCCAGCACCCCCGGGGAGGGCCTGCAGACCCAGTACTTC. The gene calls are TRBV12-3 or TRBV12-4 and TRBJ2-5; 7 bases are shared with TRBD2. The CDR3 extends over 14 amino acids. V lost 7 bases and J lost 6; bases outside the gene matches: 11.

This clonotype was recorded a few times. The V gene is TRBV30, the J gene TRBJ2-6, with TRBD2 matching 8 bases. CDR3 length: 14 amino acids. CDR1 is GTSNPN and CDR2 is SVGIG in the germline V gene (reference sequence). The V and J ends lost 4 bases and 13 bases, in that order; junction bases with no gene match: 12. The chain's CDR3 is CAWTLAGPAVVLTF. The CDR3, as DNA: TGTGCCTGGACATTAGCGGGACCCGCCGTGGTCCTGACTTTC.

In this sample, this clonotype turned up many times. The CDR3 loop is CASSQHSNEKLFF. The CDR3, as DNA: TGTGCCAGCAGCCAACACAGTAATGAAAAACTGTTTTTT. This chain joins TRBV3-1 and TRBJ1-4, with D uncertain. The germline V gene has CDR1 LGHDT and CDR2 YNNKEL (reference sequence). This CDR3 region has 13 residues. Trimming cost V 2 bases and J 4 bases, with 5 bases left between them.

This clonotype was recorded at least ten times. The V call is TRBV6-1, the J call TRBJ1-2; TRBD1 matches at 7 bases. This CDR3 is built from 14 residues. CDR1 is MNHNS, CDR2 SASEGT, per germline. V was clipped by 5 bases and J by 8 bases; unmatched bases: 11. Here the CDR3 DNA reads TGTGCCAGCAGTTGGACAGGCGGACTAGGGGGCTACACCTTC. Protein product: CASSWTGGLGGYTF.

This clonotype was observed at least ten times. The chain carries TRBV20-1 and TRBJ2-5; D is possibly TRBD2 (5 bases). Per the germline V gene, CDR1 is DFQATT and CDR2 is SNEGSKA (reference sequence). V lost 7 bases to trimming and J lost 3 bases, with 15 bases between them. The CDR3 spans 13 residues. CDR3 sequence reads: CSVGGVEKETQYF. The CDR3 DNA follows: TGCAGTGTAGGAGGAGTAGAAAAAGAGACCCAGTACTTC.

The chain has TRBV18 and TRBJ1-5; tentatively, D is TRBD1 (5 bases). Germline CDR1 is KGHSH and CDR2 is LQKENI. This CDR3 comprises 16 residues. V lost 0 bases and J 0 bases, leaving 9 bases between the germline ends. CDR3 DNA: TGTGCCAGCTCACCACCGAGGGGAGATAGCAATCAGCCCCAGCATTTT. Translating it yields CASSPPRGDSNQPQHF.

This clonotype was detected many times. This chain joins TRBV30 and TRBJ1-2; D unclear. The germline V gene encodes CDR1 GTSNPN and CDR2 SVGIG (reference sequence). The CDR3 covers 13 residues. Trimming pared 1 base from V and 2 bases from J, leaving 8 bases between. The chain's CDR3 is CAWSASLNYGYTF. In DNA, the CDR3 is TGTGCCTGGAGTGCATCCTTAAACTATGGCTACACCTTC.